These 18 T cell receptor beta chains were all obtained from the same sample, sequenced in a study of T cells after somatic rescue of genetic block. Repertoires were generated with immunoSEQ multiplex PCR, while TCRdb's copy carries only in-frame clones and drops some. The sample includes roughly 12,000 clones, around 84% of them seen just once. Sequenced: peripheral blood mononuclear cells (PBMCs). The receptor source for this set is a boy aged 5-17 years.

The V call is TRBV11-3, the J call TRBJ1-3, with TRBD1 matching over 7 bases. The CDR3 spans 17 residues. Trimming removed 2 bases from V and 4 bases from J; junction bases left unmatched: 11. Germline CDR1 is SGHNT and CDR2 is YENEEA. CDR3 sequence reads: CASSLHRGQSRGNTIYF. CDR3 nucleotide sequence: TGTGCCAGCAGCTTACATCGGGGACAGTCGAGGGGAAACACCATATATTTT.

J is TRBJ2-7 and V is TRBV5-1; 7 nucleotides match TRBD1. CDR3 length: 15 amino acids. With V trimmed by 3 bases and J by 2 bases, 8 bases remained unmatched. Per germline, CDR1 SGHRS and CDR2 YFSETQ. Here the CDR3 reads CASSSTQGKPYEQYF. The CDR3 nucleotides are TGCGCCAGCAGCTCTACACAGGGGAAGCCCTACGAGCAGTACTTC.

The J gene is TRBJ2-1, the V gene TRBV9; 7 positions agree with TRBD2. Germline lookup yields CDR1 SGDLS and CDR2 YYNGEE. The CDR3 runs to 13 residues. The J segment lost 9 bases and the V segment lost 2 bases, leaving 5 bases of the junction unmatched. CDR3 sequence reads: CASSVTGEGEQFF. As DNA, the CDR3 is TGTGCCAGCAGCGTGACGGGGGAGGGTGAGCAGTTCTTC.

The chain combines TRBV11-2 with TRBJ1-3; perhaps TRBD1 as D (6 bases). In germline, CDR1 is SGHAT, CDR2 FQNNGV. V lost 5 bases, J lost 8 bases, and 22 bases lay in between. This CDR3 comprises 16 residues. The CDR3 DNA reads TGTGCCAGCAGCCCCTTCGGGGGCAAGGCGAGGGACACCATATATTTT. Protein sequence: CASSPFGGKARDTIYF.

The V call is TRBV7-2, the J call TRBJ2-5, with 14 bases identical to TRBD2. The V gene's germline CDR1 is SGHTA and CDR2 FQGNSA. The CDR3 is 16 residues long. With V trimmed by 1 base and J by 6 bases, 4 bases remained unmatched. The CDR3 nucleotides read TGTGCCAGCAGCTTAGAGGGGACTAGCGGGGGCCAGACCCAGTACTTC. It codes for CASSLEGTSGGQTQYF. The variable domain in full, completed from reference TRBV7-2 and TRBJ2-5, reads GAGVSQSPSNKVTEKGKDVELRCDPISGHTALYWYRQSLGQGLEFLIYFQGNSAPDKSGLPSDRFSAERTGGSVSTLTIQRTQQEDSAVYLCASSLEGTSGGQTQYFGPGTRLLVL.

CDR3 in amino acids: CASSQGPEKLFF. The CDR3 DNA is TGTGCCAGCAGTCAGGGCCCCGAAAAACTGTTTTTT. The chain links TRBV2 to TRBJ1-4, with a possible D match to TRBD1 (5 bases). Germline V gene sequence: CDR1 SNHLY, CDR2 FYNNEI. This CDR3 has 12 residues. The ends were cut back, 5 bases at V and 8 bases at J, with 9 bases in the middle.

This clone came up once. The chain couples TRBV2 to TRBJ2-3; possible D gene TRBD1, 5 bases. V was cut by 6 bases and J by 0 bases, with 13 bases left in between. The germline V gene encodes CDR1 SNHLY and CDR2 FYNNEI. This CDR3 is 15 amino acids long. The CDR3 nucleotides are TGTGCCAGCAGAATAGGGGATTCTAGCACAGATACGCAGTATTTT. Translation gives CASRIGDSSTDTQYF.

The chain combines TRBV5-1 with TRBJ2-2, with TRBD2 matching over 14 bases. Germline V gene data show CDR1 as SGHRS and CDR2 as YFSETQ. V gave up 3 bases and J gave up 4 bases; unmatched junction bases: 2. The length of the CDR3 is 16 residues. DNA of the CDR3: TGCGCCAGCAGCTGGACTAGCGGGGGGAGCACCGGGGAGCTGTTTTTT. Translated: CASSWTSGGSTGELFF.

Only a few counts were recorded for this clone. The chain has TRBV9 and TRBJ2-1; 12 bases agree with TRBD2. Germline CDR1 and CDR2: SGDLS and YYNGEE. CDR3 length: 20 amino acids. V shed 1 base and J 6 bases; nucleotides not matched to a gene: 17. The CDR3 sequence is CASSVPSIMERTSGTNEQFF. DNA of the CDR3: TGTGCCAGCAGCGTACCCTCTATAATGGAGAGGACTAGCGGGACCAATGAGCAGTTCTTC.

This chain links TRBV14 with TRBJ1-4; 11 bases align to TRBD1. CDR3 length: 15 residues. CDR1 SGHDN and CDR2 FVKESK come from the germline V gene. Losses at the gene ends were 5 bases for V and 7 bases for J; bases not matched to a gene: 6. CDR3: CASSGQGAWGEKLFF. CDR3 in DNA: TGTGCCAGCAGCGGACAGGGGGCGTGGGGTGAAAAACTGTTTTTT.

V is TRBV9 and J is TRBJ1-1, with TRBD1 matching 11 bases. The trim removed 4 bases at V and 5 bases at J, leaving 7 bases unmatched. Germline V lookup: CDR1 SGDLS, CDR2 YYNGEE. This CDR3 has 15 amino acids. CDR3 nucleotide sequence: TGTGCCAGCAGCCAAGGACAGGGGGCGGGAACTGAAGCTTTCTTT. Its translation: CASSQGQGAGTEAFF.

The CDR3 reads CAILALPNEQFF. The DNA of the CDR3 is TGTGCCATCCTGGCCCTACCTAATGAGCAGTTCTTC. This sequence joins TRBV10-3 and TRBJ2-1; D gene unclear. Deletions cut 8 bases from V and 7 bases from J, with 12 bases between. CDR1 is ENHRY, CDR2 SYGVKD, per germline. The CDR3 sequence is 12 residues long.

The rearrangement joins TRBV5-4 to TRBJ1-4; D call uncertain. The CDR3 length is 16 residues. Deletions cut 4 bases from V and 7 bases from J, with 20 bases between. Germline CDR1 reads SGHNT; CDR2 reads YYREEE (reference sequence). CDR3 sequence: CASSPSLAGSSEKLFF. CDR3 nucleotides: TGTGCCAGCAGCCCATCATTAGCGGGAAGCAGTGAAAAACTGTTTTTT.

The CDR3 DNA sequence: TGCGCCAGCAGCCCGAGGTGGGGGTACGAAGATACGCAGTATTTT. Protein product: CASSPRWGYEDTQYF. The rearrangement links TRBV5-1 to TRBJ2-3; either TRBD1 or TRBD2 may fit D (5 bases each). Trimming took off 4 bases at V and 5 bases at J, with 17 bases between the two ends. Germline assignment: CDR1 SGHRS and CDR2 YFSETQ. This CDR3 comprises 15 residues.

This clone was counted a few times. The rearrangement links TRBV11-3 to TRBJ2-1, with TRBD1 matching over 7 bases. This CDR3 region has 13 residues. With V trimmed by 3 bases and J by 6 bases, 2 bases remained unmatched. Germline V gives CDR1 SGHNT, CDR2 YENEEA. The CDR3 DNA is TGTGCCAGCAGCTTGTACAGGGGCAATGAGCAGTTCTTC. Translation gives CASSLYRGNEQFF.

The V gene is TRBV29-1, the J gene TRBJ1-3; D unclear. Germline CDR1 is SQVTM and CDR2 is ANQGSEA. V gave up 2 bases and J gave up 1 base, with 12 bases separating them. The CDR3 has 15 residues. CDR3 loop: CSVESEGVSGNTIYF. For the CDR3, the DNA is TGCAGCGTTGAATCGGAGGGCGTTTCTGGAAACACCATATATTTT.

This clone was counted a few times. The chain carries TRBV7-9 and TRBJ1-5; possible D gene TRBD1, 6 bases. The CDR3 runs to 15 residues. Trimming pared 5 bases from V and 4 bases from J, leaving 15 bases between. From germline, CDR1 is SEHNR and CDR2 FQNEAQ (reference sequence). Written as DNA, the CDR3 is TGTGCCAGCAGCCCAGTAGGGGGGTCGAATCAGCCCCAGCATTTT. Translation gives CASSPVGGSNQPQHF.

The CDR3 region is CASSYPRGQAFF. In nucleotides, the CDR3 is TGTGCCAGCAGTTACCCCAGGGGGCAGGCTTTCTTT. V and J are TRBV6-6 and TRBJ1-1; TRBD1 aligns across 8 bases. Trimming removed 2 bases from V and 11 bases from J; junction bases left unmatched: 4. This CDR3 has 12 residues. From germline, CDR1 is MNHNY and CDR2 SVGAGI (reference sequence).